This TCR beta chain derives from a study of T cell changes during pregnancy in multiple sclerosis. Germline lookup yields CDR1 GTSNPN and CDR2 SVGIG (reference sequence). V was shortened by 5 bases and J by 1 base, with 9 bases between the two germline ends. The CDR3 sequence is 12 residues long. Assay: immunoSEQ multiplex PCR; the TCRdb copy retains only in-frame clones and omits some. The table has some 14,000 clones, approximately 91% seen once. The source material was CD8+ T cells from peripheral blood mononuclear cells, sampled in the first trimester of pregnancy. The V call is TRBV30, the J call TRBJ2-7; D is perhaps TRBD2 (6 bases). This receptor was taken from a female donor with multiple sclerosis, enrolled in a pregnancy study. Here the CDR3 DNA reads TGTGCCTGGGGGGGGACTTCCTACGAGCAGTACTTC. Protein product: CAWGGTSYEQYF.